The source of this TCR beta chain is a study of spatial heterogeneity in lung cancer. The overall study: Detection consistently yielded more beta chains than alpha chains.

Time point noted: sample taken at primary tumor resection. Sequencing was performed on whole RNA extracted from tumor and nontumor lung tissue, or from frozen PBMC, and the material was left unsorted. The donors, roughly 70 patients with untreated early-stage non-small cell lung cancer, provided the samples. This clonotype was detected ten times or more. Antigen specificity is unknown. For a library built for alpha chains, this beta chain is a stray read; little rests on its size. Every individual TCR cDNA molecule carried its own unique molecular identifier, which allowed correction of PCR and sequencing errors. Via MiXCR, TCRdb re-called the 5' RACE reads, giving one row per CDR3 protein. The table shows 11,000 or so distinct CDR3 sequences, with over 3% occurring only once. Trimming cost V 6 bases and J 3 bases, with 11 bases left between them. The CDR3 is made up of 13 amino acids. Germline CDR1 reads MNHEY; CDR2 reads SVGEGT.

Notes on the study in general: At resection, ubiquitous expanded tumor TCRs appeared in blood more than at follow-up.

The chain has TRBV6-2 or TRBV6-3 and TRBJ1-1; D uncertain. The starting material was PBMCs, obtained at surgery. The receptor's source is a female donor with early-stage non-small cell lung cancer. The CDR3 sequence: CASRNGRDTEAFF. For the CDR3, the DNA is TGTGCCAGCAGAAACGGCCGGGACACTGAAGCTTTCTTT.